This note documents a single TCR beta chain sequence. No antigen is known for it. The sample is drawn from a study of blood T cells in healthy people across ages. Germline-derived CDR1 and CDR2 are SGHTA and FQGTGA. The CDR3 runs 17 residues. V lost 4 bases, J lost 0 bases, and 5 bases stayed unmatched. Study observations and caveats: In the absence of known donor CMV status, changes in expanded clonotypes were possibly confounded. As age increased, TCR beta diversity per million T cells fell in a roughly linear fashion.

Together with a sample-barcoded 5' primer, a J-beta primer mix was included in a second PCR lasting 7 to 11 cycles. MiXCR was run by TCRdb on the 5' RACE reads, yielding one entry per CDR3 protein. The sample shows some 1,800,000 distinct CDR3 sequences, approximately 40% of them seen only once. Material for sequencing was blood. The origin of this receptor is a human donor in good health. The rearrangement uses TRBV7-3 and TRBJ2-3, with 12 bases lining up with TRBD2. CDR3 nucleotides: TGTGCCAGCAGCTCTAGCGGGAGGGCGGGGAGCACAGATACGCAGTATTTT. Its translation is CASSSSGRAGSTDTQYF. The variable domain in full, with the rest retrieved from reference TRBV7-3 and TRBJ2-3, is GAGVSQTPSNKVTEKGKYVELRCDPISGHTALYWYRQSLGQGPEFLIYFQGTGAADDSGLPNDRFFAVRPEGSVSTLKIQRTERGDSAVYLCASSSSGRAGSTDTQYFGPGTRLTVL.